This T cell receptor beta chain was found in a study of cytomegalovirus exposure and HLA in healthy donors. The primer mix had 60 Vbeta and 13 Jbeta primers. The authors' processing: An analysis that came later counted roughly 80 million unique TCR beta chains, 9 million to 12 million shared. Data came from immunoSEQ multiplex PCR; TCRdb stores just in-frame clones and leaves some out. Clonal size and the V and J genes are those of that table, whereas D and trimming came from the DNA. Of approximately 200,000 clones listed, just over 75% are singletons. In the case of this clone: Its antigen is not known.

The study, taken as a whole, reports: Donor immune exposure was known only as CMV serostatus. Analysis was performed later, and it showed HLA-associated TCR beta chains to be more clonally expanded than equally common others.

J gave up 5 bases and V 4 bases, and 7 bases lay outside the gene matches. This CDR3 region has 16 residues. CDR1 is SEHNR and CDR2 is FQNEAQ in the germline V gene (reference sequence). The V call is TRBV7-9, the J call TRBJ2-2; 10 nucleotides align to TRBD1. The sequence came from a man younger than 40 in good health and CMV-seronegative. The sequencing sample was made of PBMCs. CDR3 loop: CASSYRQGAYTGELFF. Written as DNA, the CDR3 is TGTGCCAGCAGCTACCGACAGGGGGCTTATACCGGGGAGCTGTTTTTT.